The clone carrying this TCR beta chain has at least ten counts. The CDR3 has 13 residues. In germline, CDR1 is SGHRS, CDR2 YFSETQ. V shed 4 bases and J shed 8 bases, with 12 bases lying between them. These data come from a study of T cells of healthy individuals. TCRdb passed the 5' RACE reads through MiXCR, listing each CDR3 protein once. There are 63,000 or so distinct CDR3 sequences in the sample; roughly 15% occur only once, and around 5.1% lies in the top ten. The sequence was obtained from a human donor in good health. This rearrangement joins TRBV5-1 to TRBJ1-4; D is unclear. CDR3 amino acids: CASSPRGGEKLFF. For the CDR3, the DNA is TGCGCCAGCAGCCCACGGGGAGGCGAAAAACTGTTTTTT.